The 10 T cell receptor beta chains listed next were all sequenced from one sample in a study of cytomegalovirus exposure and HLA in healthy donors. This PCR relied on a set of 60 Vbeta primers and 13 Jbeta primers. Clones were read by immunoSEQ multiplex PCR, and TCRdb kept only the in-frame ones, dropping some. In the table there are about 190,000 clones, roughly 80% of which are singletons. The sample was PBMCs. Receptors originate from a woman aged 18-35 years in good health and CMV-seronegative.

The V call is TRBV6-6, the J call TRBJ1-5, with D possibly being TRBD1 (6 bases). This CDR3 spans 16 amino acids. Germline-derived CDR1 and CDR2 are MNHNY and SVGAGI (reference sequence). V dropped 2 bases and J dropped 1 base, with 12 bases sitting between them. CDR3 sequence: CASSYGGRGSNQPQHF. The CDR3 DNA is TGTGCCAGCAGTTACGGTGGCAGGGGCAGCAATCAGCCCCAGCATTTT.

The chain joins TRBV5-1 to TRBJ2-1, with no clear D. This CDR3 is 13 amino acids long. V was clipped by 1 base and J by 5 bases, with 7 bases between them. The germline V gene has CDR1 SGHRS and CDR2 YFSETQ. CDR3 sequence (DNA): TGCGCCAGCAGCTTGCGTATCGACAATGAGCAGTTCTTC. Its translation is CASSLRIDNEQFF.

The rearrangement links TRBV9 to TRBJ2-7, with TRBD2 matching over 8 bases. CDR1 is SGDLS, CDR2 YYNGEE, per germline. V lost 0 bases and J lost 1; bases outside the gene matches: 3. The CDR3 loop spans 15 amino acids. The CDR3 loop reads CASSVGGGRSYEQYF. The CDR3 DNA is TGTGCCAGCAGCGTAGGCGGCGGGAGGTCCTACGAGCAGTACTTC.

This clone has a single count. The chain couples TRBV28 to TRBJ2-7; D remains ambiguous. Germline V CDR1 and CDR2: MDHEN, SYDVKM. The CDR3 is made up of 11 amino acids. Trimming removed 2 bases at V and 12 bases at J, with 11 bases between. CDR3 in amino acids: CASSLRQFLYF. CDR3 DNA: TGTGCCAGCAGTTTAAGACAATTCCTGTACTTC.

The gene calls are TRBV5-1 and TRBJ2-5, with TRBD2 matching 8 bases. The end of the DNA is better explained by TRBJ2-7, so the J call may be wrong. CDR3 size: 13 residues. Germline-derived CDR1 and CDR2 are SGHRS and YFSETQ. For the CDR3, the DNA is TGCGCCAGCCGGGGGGGGGCAGCCTACGAGCAGTACTTC. It encodes CASRGGAAYEQYF.

V usage is TRBV9 and J usage is TRBJ2-1; 10 nucleotides agree with TRBD2. CDR1 and CDR2 from the germline V gene are SGDLS and YYNGEE. Unmatched junction bases numbered 10, after V lost 3 bases and J lost 7 bases. This CDR3 has 16 residues. CDR3 in amino acids: CASSAPGLAKTNEQFF. In DNA, the CDR3 is TGTGCCAGCAGCGCCCCGGGACTAGCGAAAACTAATGAGCAGTTCTTC.

The chain joins TRBV7-9 to TRBJ2-5; weak D call: TRBD2 (6 bases). CDR3 length: 14 residues. Trimming left V 1 base short and J 3 bases short, with 9 bases between. CDR1 and CDR2 (germline): SEHNR, FQNEAQ (reference sequence). CDR3 in amino acids: CASSLEGGEETQYF. The CDR3 DNA sequence: TGTGCCAGCAGCTTAGAAGGCGGGGAAGAGACCCAGTACTTC.

The chain recombines TRBV1 with TRBJ2-7; no DNA check was done on the table's D call, TRBD2. TRBV1 is flagged as a pseudogene. The CDR3 totals 19 residues. The CDR3 reads CTSSQDWGETPRSSYEQYF. CDR3 coding DNA: TGCACCAGCAGCCAAGATTGGGGGGAGACCCCGAGGAGCTCCTACGAGCAGTACTTC.

This rearrangement joins TRBV21-1 to TRBJ1-5; no check of the table's D call, TRBD1, against the DNA was made. TRBV21-1 is assigned pseudogene status. This CDR3 region has 15 residues. The CDR3, as DNA: TGTGCCAGCAGCAAAGAGTACAGGGTCAATCAGCCCCAGCATTTT. This sequence encodes CASSKEYRVNQPQHF.

The chain recombines TRBV13 with TRBJ1-5; D is uncertain. This CDR3 has 13 residues. The V and J ends lost 0 bases and 4 bases respectively, with 4 bases between them. CDR1 is PRHDT, CDR2 FYEKMQ, per germline (reference sequence). The CDR3 DNA follows: TGTGCCAGCAGCTTAGGCCAAAATCAGCCCCAGCATTTT. This encodes CASSLGQNQPQHF.